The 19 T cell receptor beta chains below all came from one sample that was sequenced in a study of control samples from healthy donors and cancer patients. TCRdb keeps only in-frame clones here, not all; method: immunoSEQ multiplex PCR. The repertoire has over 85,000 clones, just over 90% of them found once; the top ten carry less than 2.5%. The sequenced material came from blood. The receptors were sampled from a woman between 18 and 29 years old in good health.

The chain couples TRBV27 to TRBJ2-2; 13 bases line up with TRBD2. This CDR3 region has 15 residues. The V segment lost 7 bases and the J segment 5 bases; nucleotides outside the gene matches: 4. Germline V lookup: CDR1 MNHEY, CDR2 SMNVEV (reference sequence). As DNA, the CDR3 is TGTGCCAGCACTGGACTAGCGGGAGAAACCGGGGAGCTGTTTTTT. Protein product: CASTGLAGETGELFF.

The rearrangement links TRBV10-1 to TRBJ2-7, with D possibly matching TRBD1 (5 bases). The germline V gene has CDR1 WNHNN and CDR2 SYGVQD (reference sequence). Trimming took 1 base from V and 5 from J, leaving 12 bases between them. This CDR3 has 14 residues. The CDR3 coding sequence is TGCGCCAGCAGTGAGTTCCAGGGTGTCAACGAGCAGTACTTC. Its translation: CASSEFQGVNEQYF.

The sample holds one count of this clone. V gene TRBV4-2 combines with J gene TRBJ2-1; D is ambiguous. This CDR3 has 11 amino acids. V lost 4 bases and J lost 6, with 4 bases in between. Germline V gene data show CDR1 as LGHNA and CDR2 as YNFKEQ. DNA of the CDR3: TGTGCCAGCAGCCTTGTCAATGAGCAGTTCTTC. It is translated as CASSLVNEQFF.

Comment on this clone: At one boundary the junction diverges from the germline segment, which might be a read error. The CDR3 region is CASTLVLGAYGYTF. The CDR3, as DNA: TGTGCCAGCACCTTAGTACTGGGGGCATATGGCTACACCTTC. This chain links TRBV11-2 with TRBJ1-2; D is possibly TRBD1 (6 bases). Germline V gene data show CDR1 as SGHAT and CDR2 as FQNNGV. CDR3 size: 14 residues.

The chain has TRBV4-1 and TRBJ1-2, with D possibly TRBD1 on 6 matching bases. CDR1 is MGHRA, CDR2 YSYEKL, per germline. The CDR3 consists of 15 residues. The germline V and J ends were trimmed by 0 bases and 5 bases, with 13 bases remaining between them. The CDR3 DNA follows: TGCGCCAGCAGCCAAGACGAACAGGGCTGGTATGGCTACACCTTC. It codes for CASSQDEQGWYGYTF.

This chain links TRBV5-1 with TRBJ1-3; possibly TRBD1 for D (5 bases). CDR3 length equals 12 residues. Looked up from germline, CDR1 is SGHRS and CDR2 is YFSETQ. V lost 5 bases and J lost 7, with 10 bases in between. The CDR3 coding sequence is TGCGCCAGCAGTCAGGGATCCAACACCATATATTTT. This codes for CASSQGSNTIYF.

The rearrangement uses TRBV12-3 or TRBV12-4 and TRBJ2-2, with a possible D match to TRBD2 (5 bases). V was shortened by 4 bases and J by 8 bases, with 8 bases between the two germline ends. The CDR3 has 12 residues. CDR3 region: CASSSGVGELFF. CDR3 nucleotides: TGTGCCAGCAGTTCCGGGGTAGGGGAGCTGTTTTTT.

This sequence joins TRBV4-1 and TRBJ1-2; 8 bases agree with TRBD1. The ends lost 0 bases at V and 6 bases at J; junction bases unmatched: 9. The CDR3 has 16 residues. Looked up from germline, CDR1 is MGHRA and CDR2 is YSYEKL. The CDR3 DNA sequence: TGCGCCAGCAGCCAAGAAGGGTCTCGGACAGGGAATGGCTACACCTTC. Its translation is CASSQEGSRTGNGYTF.

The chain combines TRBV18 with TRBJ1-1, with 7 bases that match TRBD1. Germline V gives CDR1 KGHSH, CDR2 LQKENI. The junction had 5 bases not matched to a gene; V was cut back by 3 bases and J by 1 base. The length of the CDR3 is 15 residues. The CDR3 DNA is TGTGCCAGCTCACCCGGTAGACAGGGGAACACTGAAGCTTTCTTT. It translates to CASSPGRQGNTEAFF. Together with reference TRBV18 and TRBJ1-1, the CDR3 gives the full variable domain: NAGVMQNPRHLVRRRGQEARLRCSPMKGHSHVYWYRQLPEEGLKFMVYLQKENIIDESGMPKERFSAEFPKEGPSILRIQQVVRGDSAAYFCASSPGRQGNTEAFFGQGTRLTVV.

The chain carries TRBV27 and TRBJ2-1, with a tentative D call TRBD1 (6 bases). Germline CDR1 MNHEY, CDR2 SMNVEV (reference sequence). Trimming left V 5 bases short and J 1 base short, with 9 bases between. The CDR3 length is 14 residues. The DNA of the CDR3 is TGTGCCAGCAGTATGACAGGTTCCTACAATGAGCAGTTCTTC. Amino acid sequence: CASSMTGSYNEQFF.

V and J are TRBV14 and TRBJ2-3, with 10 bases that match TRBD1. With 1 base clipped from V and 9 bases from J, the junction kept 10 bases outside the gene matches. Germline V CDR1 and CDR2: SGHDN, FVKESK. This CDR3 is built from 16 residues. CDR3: CASSQGTGGAQGTQYF. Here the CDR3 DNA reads TGTGCCAGCAGCCAAGGGACAGGGGGAGCACAGGGGACGCAGTATTTT.

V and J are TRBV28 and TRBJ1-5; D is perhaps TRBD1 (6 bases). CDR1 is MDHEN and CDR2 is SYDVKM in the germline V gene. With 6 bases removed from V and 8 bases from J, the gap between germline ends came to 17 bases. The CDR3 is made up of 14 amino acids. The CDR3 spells CASSAGQPREPQHF. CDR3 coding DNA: TGTGCCAGCAGCGCAGGACAGCCGAGGGAGCCCCAGCATTTT.

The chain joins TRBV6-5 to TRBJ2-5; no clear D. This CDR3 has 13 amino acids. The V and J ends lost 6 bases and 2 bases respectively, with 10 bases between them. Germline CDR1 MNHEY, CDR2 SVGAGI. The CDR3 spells CASRLRTQETQYF. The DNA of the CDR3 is TGTGCCAGCAGGCTCAGGACGCAAGAGACCCAGTACTTC.

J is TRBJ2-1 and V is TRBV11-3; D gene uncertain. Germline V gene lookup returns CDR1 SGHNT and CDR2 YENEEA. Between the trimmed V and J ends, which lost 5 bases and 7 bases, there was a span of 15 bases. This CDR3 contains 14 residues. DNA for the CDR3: TGTGCCAGCAGCCCGACGGGCAGAGGAAATGAGCAGTTCTTC. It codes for CASSPTGRGNEQFF.

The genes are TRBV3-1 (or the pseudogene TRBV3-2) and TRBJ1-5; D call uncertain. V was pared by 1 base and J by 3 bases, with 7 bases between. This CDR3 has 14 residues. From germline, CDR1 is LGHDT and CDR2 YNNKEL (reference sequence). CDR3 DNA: TGTGCCAGCAGCCAAGTCGGAGACAATCAGCCCCAGCATTTT. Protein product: CASSQVGDNQPQHF.

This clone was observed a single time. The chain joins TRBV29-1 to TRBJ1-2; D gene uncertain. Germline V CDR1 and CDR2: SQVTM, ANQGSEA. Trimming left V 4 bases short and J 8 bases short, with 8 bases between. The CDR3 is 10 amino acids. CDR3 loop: CSVVGSGYTF. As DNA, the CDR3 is TGCAGCGTTGTAGGGAGCGGCTACACCTTC.

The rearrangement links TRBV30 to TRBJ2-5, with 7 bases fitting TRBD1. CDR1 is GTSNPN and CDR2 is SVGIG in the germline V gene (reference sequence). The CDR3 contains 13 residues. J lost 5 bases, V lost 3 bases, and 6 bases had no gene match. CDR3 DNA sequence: TGTGCCTGGAGGAAAGGGGGCTTGGAGACCCAGTACTTC. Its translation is CAWRKGGLETQYF.

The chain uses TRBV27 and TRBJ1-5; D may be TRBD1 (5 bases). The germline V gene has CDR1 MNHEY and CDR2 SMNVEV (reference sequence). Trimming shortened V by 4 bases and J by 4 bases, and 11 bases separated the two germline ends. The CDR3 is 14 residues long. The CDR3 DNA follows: TGTGCCAGCAGTTCGGGACGGGGGAATCAGCCCCAGCATTTT. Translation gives CASSSGRGNQPQHF.

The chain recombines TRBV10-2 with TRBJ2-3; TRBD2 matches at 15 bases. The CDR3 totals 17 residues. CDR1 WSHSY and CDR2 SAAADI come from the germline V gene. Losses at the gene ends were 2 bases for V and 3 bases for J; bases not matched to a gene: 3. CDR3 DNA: TGCGCCAGCAGTGAGAAGGGACTAGCGGGAGGTACAGATACGCAGTATTTT. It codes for CASSEKGLAGGTDTQYF.